One and the same sample provided the 31 T cell receptor beta chains below, sequenced in a study of identical twins. TCRdb recomputed calls from the 5' RACE reads with MiXCR, one row per CDR3 protein. Of roughly 260,000 distinct CDR3 sequences listed, approximately 7.3% are singletons. This same sample was also part of a study on yellow fever vaccine responses in identical twins.

Sequenced sample: CD8+ T cells sorted from blood. These receptors all stem from a woman in her late teens or twenties in good health.

This clonotype was picked up many times. The chain recombines TRBV12-3 or TRBV12-4 with TRBJ2-1; 9 nucleotides line up with TRBD2. The CDR3 is made up of 15 amino acids. The V gene end was trimmed by 2 bases and the J gene end by 8 bases; junction bases not matched to a gene: 7. The CDR3 DNA follows: TGTGCCAGCAGTTTACTGGCGGGAGGGAGAGATGAGCAGTTCTTC. This translates into CASSLLAGGRDEQFF.

This clonotype has a count of ten or more. The chain combines TRBV4-1 with TRBJ2-1; D is unresolved. V was cut by 0 bases and J by 10 bases, with 7 bases left in between. This CDR3 spans 12 amino acids. Germline V lookup: CDR1 MGHRA, CDR2 YSYEKL. The CDR3 DNA follows: TGCGCCAGCAGCCAAGACGGAACCGAGCAGTTCTTC. It is translated as CASSQDGTEQFF.

The sample holds many counts of this clonotype. V gene TRBV12-3 or TRBV12-4 combines with J gene TRBJ2-7; 8 bases map to TRBD2. CDR3 length: 14 residues. After removal of 6 bases from V and 4 bases from J, the junction contained 8 bases not matched to a gene. Written as DNA, the CDR3 is TGTGCCAGCAGCCCCGGCAGCGGGAGATACGAGCAGTACTTC. It specifies CASSPGSGRYEQYF.

There are many counts of this clonotype. This chain connects TRBV24-1 to TRBJ2-3; a possible D gene is TRBD1 (6 bases). Per the germline V gene, CDR1 is KGHDR and CDR2 is SFDVKD. V shed 3 bases and J shed 4 bases, with 10 bases lying between them. The CDR3 loop spans 14 amino acids. The CDR3 sequence is CATSDITGSDTQYF. The DNA for the CDR3 is TGTGCCACCAGTGATATAACAGGGTCAGATACGCAGTATTTT.

This clonotype was detected ten times or more. The V and J genes are TRBV12-3 or TRBV12-4 and TRBJ2-7, with D unclear. The V and J ends lost 2 bases and 6 bases respectively, with 8 bases between them. This CDR3 contains 12 residues. The CDR3, as DNA: TGTGCCAGCAGTTTAACCGGGTTCGAGCAGTACTTC. This gives the protein CASSLTGFEQYF.

This clonotype was picked up many times. The J gene is TRBJ2-1, the V gene TRBV2; no firm D call. Germline V gene data show CDR1 as SNHLY and CDR2 as FYNNEI. V lost 4 bases, J lost 14 bases, and 12 bases lay in between. This CDR3 contains 11 residues. CDR3 protein: CASSASVIEFF. In DNA form, the CDR3 reads TGTGCCAGCAGTGCATCGGTTATAGAGTTCTTC.

In this sample, this clonotype turned up many times. The chain uses TRBV3-1 and TRBJ2-3, with 7 bases fitting TRBD2. In germline, CDR1 is LGHDT, CDR2 YNNKEL (reference sequence). V lost 5 bases, J lost 0 bases, and 8 bases stayed unmatched. The CDR3 is 16 residues long. CDR3 residues: CASSSPGGTSTDTQYF. As DNA, the CDR3 is TGTGCCAGCAGCTCCCCGGGAGGAACGAGCACAGATACGCAGTATTTT.

This clonotype was detected ten times or more. This sequence joins TRBV20-1 and TRBJ2-3, with D perhaps matching TRBD1 (5 bases). Germline CDR1 reads DFQATT; CDR2 reads SNEGSKA (reference sequence). This CDR3 is 12 amino acids long. V was cut by 6 bases and J by 4 bases, with 11 bases left in between. CDR3 DNA: TGCAGTGCCCCGGACAAGTCAGATACGCAGTATTTT. It codes for CSAPDKSDTQYF.

The sample holds a few counts of this clonotype. The V gene is TRBV6-5, the J gene TRBJ2-5; D gene ambiguous. Per germline, CDR1 MNHEY and CDR2 SVGAGI. The CDR3 has 16 residues. Trimming shortened V by 0 bases and J by 0 bases, and 11 bases separated the two germline ends. In nucleotides, the CDR3 is TGTGCCAGCAGTTACTCGATAAAAAAGTACCAAGAGACCCAGTACTTC. Translation gives CASSYSIKKYQETQYF.

This sequence joins TRBV12-3 or TRBV12-4 and TRBJ2-4, with 8 bases matching TRBD1. With V trimmed by 5 bases and J by 2 bases, 5 bases remained unmatched. The CDR3 extends over 15 amino acids. The CDR3 region has the DNA TGTGCCAGCAGTAGGACAGGGTGGACCAAAAACATTCAGTACTTC. It specifies CASSRTGWTKNIQYF.

This clonotype appeared many times. V usage is TRBV5-6 and J usage is TRBJ2-1; the D gene could be TRBD1 or TRBD2 (5 bases each). Trimming stripped 4 bases from V and 6 bases from J, with 14 bases between. The CDR3 runs to 14 residues. Germline V CDR1 and CDR2: SGHDT, YYEEEE. The CDR3 DNA reads as TGTGCCAGCAGCGGATGGGACCCAGGCAATGAGCAGTTCTTC. It specifies CASSGWDPGNEQFF. Complete variable domain (other parts from reference TRBV5-6 and TRBJ2-1): DAGVTQSPTHLIKTRGQQVTLRCSPKSGHDTVSWYQQALGQGPQFIFQYYEEEERQRGNFPDRFSGHQFPNYSSELNVNALLLGDSALYLCASSGWDPGNEQFFGPGTRLTVL.

The rearrangement joins TRBV3-1 to TRBJ1-4, with no clear D. Deletions cut 6 bases from V and 0 bases from J, with 2 bases between. CDR3 length: 12 residues. CDR1 and CDR2 from the germline V gene are LGHDT and YNNKEL (reference sequence). The CDR3 region has the DNA TGTGCCAGCAGAGCAACTAATGAAAAACTGTTTTTT. It encodes CASRATNEKLFF.

The sample holds many counts of this clonotype. The CDR3 here is CSARDERDHSYNEQFF. For the CDR3, the DNA is TGCAGTGCTAGAGATGAGCGAGACCACTCCTACAATGAGCAGTTCTTC. The rearrangement joins TRBV20-1 to TRBJ2-1; D is ambiguous. Germline V gene lookup returns CDR1 DFQATT and CDR2 SNEGSKA (reference sequence). The CDR3 covers 16 residues. V lost 0 bases and J lost 0, with 12 bases in between.

This clonotype was detected ten times or more. V is TRBV20-1 and J is TRBJ2-7; 9 bases are a match to TRBD2. The CDR3 totals 12 residues. Trimming removed 7 bases from V and 4 bases from J; junction bases left unmatched: 5. The germline gives CDR1 DFQATT, CDR2 SNEGSKA (reference sequence). The CDR3: CSVSAGGYEQYV. DNA for the CDR3: TGCAGTGTTTCAGCGGGGGGTTACGAGCAGTACGTC.

This clonotype was seen many times. This chain links TRBV15 with TRBJ2-7; D may match TRBD1 or TRBD2 (6 bases each). Deletions cut 1 base from V and 2 bases from J, with 12 bases between. Per germline, CDR1 LNHNV and CDR2 YYDKDF (reference sequence). CDR3 length: 15 residues. The CDR3 here is CATSRVKEGAYEQYF. DNA for the CDR3: TGTGCCACCAGCAGAGTAAAGGAGGGGGCCTACGAGCAGTACTTC.

This clonotype was counted only a few times. The chain joins TRBV27 to TRBJ2-3, with D possibly being TRBD1 or TRBD2 (7 bases each). In germline, CDR1 is MNHEY, CDR2 SMNVEV (reference sequence). V shed 10 bases and J shed 1 base, with 15 bases lying between them. The CDR3 totals 14 residues. CDR3 sequence: CATRRGGGTDTQYF. CDR3 sequence (DNA): TGTGCCACCCGCAGGGGGGGAGGCACAGATACGCAGTATTTT.

The chain joins TRBV5-6 to TRBJ2-2; no firm D call. From germline, CDR1 is SGHDT and CDR2 YYEEEE. Trimming pared 0 bases from V and 3 bases from J, leaving 6 bases between. CDR3 length: 14 amino acids. The CDR3 loop is CASSLAGDTGELFF. Here the CDR3 DNA reads TGTGCCAGCAGCTTGGCCGGTGACACCGGGGAGCTGTTTTTT.

Only a few counts were recorded for this clonotype. CDR3 coding DNA: TGTGCCAGCAGCTTACCTCAAGCAGATACGCAGTATTTT. As protein: CASSLPQADTQYF. V is TRBV11-2 and J is TRBJ2-3, with D hard to call. V lost 2 bases and J 4 bases, leaving 7 bases between the germline ends. The V gene's germline CDR1 is SGHAT and CDR2 FQNNGV. The length of the CDR3 is 13 residues. Together with reference TRBV11-2 and TRBJ2-3, the CDR3 gives the full variable domain: EAGVAQSPRYKIIEKRQSVAFWCNPISGHATLYWYQQILGQGPKLLIQFQNNGVVDDSQLPKDRFSAERLKGVDSTLKIQPAKLEDSAVYLCASSLPQADTQYFGPGTRLTVL.

This clonotype was observed many times. The V call is TRBV6-1, the J call TRBJ2-3, with D possibly being TRBD1 (6 bases). Trimming left V 3 bases short and J 3 bases short, with 10 bases between. This CDR3 comprises 14 residues. Germline-derived CDR1 and CDR2 are MNHNS and SASEGT. In DNA, the CDR3 is TGTGCCAGCAGTGACGACAGGACAACAGATACGCAGTATTTT. This codes for CASSDDRTTDTQYF.

This clonotype appeared many times. The J gene is TRBJ2-3, the V gene TRBV7-9; D might be TRBD1 (5 bases). CDR1 is SEHNR and CDR2 is FQNEAQ in the germline V gene (reference sequence). V shed 5 bases and J shed 4 bases, with 16 bases lying between them. The CDR3 consists of 15 residues. CDR3 loop: CASSHLASRADTQYF. CDR3 coding DNA: TGTGCCAGCAGCCACCTCGCGAGCAGGGCAGATACGCAGTATTTT.

The chain joins TRBV20-1 to TRBJ2-5; D remains unclear. The CDR3 is 17 amino acids. CDR1 is DFQATT, CDR2 SNEGSKA, per germline (reference sequence). V shed 0 bases and J shed 7 bases, with 24 bases lying between them. CDR3: CSAREEPDGRPLGTQYF. The CDR3 coding sequence is TGCAGTGCTAGAGAAGAGCCGGATGGCAGGCCCCTCGGGACCCAGTACTTC.

A few counts support this clonotype. The genes are TRBV20-1 and TRBJ2-2; maybe TRBD1 (6 bases). V was shortened by 6 bases and J by 1 base, with 9 bases between the two germline ends. Germline V lookup: CDR1 DFQATT, CDR2 SNEGSKA (reference sequence). The CDR3 has 13 amino acids. CDR3 in DNA: TGCAGTGCCCCGACAGGGAACACCGGGGAGCTGTTTTTT. Translating gives CSAPTGNTGELFF.

The rearrangement links TRBV11-3 to TRBJ2-1; 7 bases are a match to TRBD2. CDR3 length: 16 residues. The V gene's germline CDR1 is SGHNT and CDR2 YENEEA. The V and J ends lost 0 bases and 3 bases, in that order; junction bases with no gene match: 5. CDR3 amino acids: CASSLEGDYLYNEQFF. CDR3 DNA: TGTGCCAGCAGCTTAGAGGGGGACTACCTCTACAATGAGCAGTTCTTC.

This clonotype was detected only a few times. The V call is TRBV15, the J call TRBJ2-6; no clear D gene. V was shortened by 4 bases and J by 2 bases, with 18 bases between the two germline ends. Germline lookup yields CDR1 LNHNV and CDR2 YYDKDF (reference sequence). The length of the CDR3 is 18 residues. The CDR3 spells CATSIIPVSAAGANVLTF. The DNA for the CDR3 is TGTGCCACCAGCATAATCCCCGTCTCGGCGGCTGGGGCCAACGTCCTGACTTTC.

The CDR3 nucleotides read TGTGCCAGCGGACTTACCGCGGATACGCAGTATTTT. Encoded protein: CASGLTADTQYF. This rearrangement joins TRBV27 to TRBJ2-3; D may be TRBD2 (5 bases). Trimming pared 8 bases from V and 6 bases from J, leaving 12 bases between. Per the germline V gene, CDR1 is MNHEY and CDR2 is SMNVEV (reference sequence). The CDR3 consists of 12 residues.

This clonotype was detected only a few times. The rearrangement links TRBV28 to TRBJ2-1; 8 bases fit TRBD2. V dropped 3 bases and J dropped 7; count of bases not matched to a gene: 8. From germline, CDR1 is MDHEN and CDR2 SYDVKM. The CDR3 has 15 amino acids. Written as DNA, the CDR3 is TGTGCCAGCAGTTTTATTGGGACTAGTATGAATGAGCAGTTCTTC. Residues: CASSFIGTSMNEQFF. The whole variable domain, filled in from reference TRBV28 and TRBJ2-1, reads DVKVTQSSRYLVKRTGEKVFLECVQDMDHENMFWYRQDPGLGLRLIYFSYDVKMKEKGDIPEGYSVSREKKERFSLILESASTNQTSMYLCASSFIGTSMNEQFFGPGTRLTVL.

This clonotype was counted between two and nine times. The chain is built from TRBV7-2 and TRBJ2-1; D is unresolved. The length of the CDR3 is 14 residues. Trimming pared 1 base from V and 5 bases from J, leaving 9 bases between. The germline CDR1 and CDR2 sequences are SGHTA and FQGNSA. Here the CDR3 reads CASSLEEKDNEQFF. In DNA form, the CDR3 reads TGTGCCAGCAGCTTAGAGGAAAAGGACAATGAGCAGTTCTTC.

The chain couples TRBV10-2 to TRBJ2-7; possibly TRBD1 for D (6 bases). CDR1 and CDR2 from the germline V gene are WSHSY and SAAADI. The CDR3 has 15 amino acids. The ends were cut back, 3 bases at V and 4 bases at J, with 16 bases in the middle. The DNA of the CDR3 is TGCGCCAGCAGTGAAACACAGGGTTGGGATTACGAGCAGTACTTC. It specifies CASSETQGWDYEQYF.

This clonotype was seen ten or more times. This chain joins TRBV6-1 and TRBJ1-1; perhaps TRBD1 as D (5 bases). CDR3 size: 13 residues. The ends were cut back, 1 base at V and 5 bases at J, with 8 bases in the middle. Germline V CDR1 and CDR2: MNHNS, SASEGT. The CDR3 region has the DNA TGTGCCAGCAGTGAAGTCGGGGGAACTGAAGCTTTCTTT. Translating it yields CASSEVGGTEAFF.

A few counts support this clonotype. The J gene is TRBJ2-3, the V gene TRBV2; D is possibly TRBD2 (6 bases). CDR3 length: 15 residues. Per the germline V gene, CDR1 is SNHLY and CDR2 is FYNNEI. Between the trimmed V and J ends, which lost 7 bases and 2 bases, there was a span of 16 bases. CDR3 residues: CASKAKAGNTDTQYF. The CDR3 coding sequence is TGTGCCAGCAAGGCCAAGGCGGGGAACACAGATACGCAGTATTTT.

This chain uses TRBV7-9 with TRBJ1-3, with 7 bases matching TRBD1. CDR1 is SEHNR, CDR2 FQNEAQ, per germline (reference sequence). The CDR3 has 15 amino acids. V was clipped by 4 bases and J by 2 bases; unmatched bases: 5. CDR3 amino acids: CASSSDRSPGNTIYF. CDR3 DNA: TGTGCCAGCAGCTCGGACAGGTCTCCTGGAAACACCATATATTTT.